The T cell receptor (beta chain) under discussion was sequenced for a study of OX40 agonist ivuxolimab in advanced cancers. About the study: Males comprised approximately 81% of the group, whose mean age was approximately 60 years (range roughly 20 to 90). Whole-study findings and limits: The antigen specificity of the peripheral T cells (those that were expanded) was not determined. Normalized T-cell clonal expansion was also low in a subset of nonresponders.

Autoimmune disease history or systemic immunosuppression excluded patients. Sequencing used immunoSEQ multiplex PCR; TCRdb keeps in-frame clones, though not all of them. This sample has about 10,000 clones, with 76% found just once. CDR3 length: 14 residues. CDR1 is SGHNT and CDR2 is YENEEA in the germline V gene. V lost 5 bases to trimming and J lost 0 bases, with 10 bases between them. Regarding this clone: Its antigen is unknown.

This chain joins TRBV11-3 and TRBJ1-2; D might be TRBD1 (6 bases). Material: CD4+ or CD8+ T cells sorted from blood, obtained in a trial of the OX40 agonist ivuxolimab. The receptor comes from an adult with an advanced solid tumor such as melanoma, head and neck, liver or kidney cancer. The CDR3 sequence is CASSQQGANYGYTF. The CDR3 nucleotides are TGTGCCAGCAGCCAACAGGGTGCTAACTATGGCTACACCTTC.